This T cell receptor beta chain was sequenced for a study of regulatory T cells in long-lasting Graves disease (dated by TCRdb to the early 2020s). About the full investigation: Patients with newly diagnosed Graves' disease had been on antithyroid drugs for under 3 months. Peripheral blood TCR sequencing and RNA sequencing compared persistent Graves' disease patients with newly diagnosed Graves' disease patients. The study was registered as a clinical trial and conducted in China. A total of about 33 samples were covered by TCR sequencing, comprising roughly 13 persistent and 20 or so newly diagnosed Graves' disease patients.

The sample's time point label, in plain terms: newly diagnosed GD, antithyroid drugs for less than 3 months. RNA was extracted from PBMCs in TRIzol for both TCR sequencing and RNA sequencing. The diagnosis of Graves' disease was made according to American Thyroid Association guidelines. The patients came from an endocrinology department in Xi'an, China. Each patient gave 9 to 10 milliliters of peripheral blood, collected in an EDTA anticoagulant tube. Ficoll Paque Plus density gradient separation was used to isolate PBMCs, and no additional T cell sorting was done. RNA quality was checked with an Agilent 2100 Bioanalyzer and agarose gel, and concentration with a NanoDrop 2000. As for this clonotype: The specificity of this receptor is unknown. The CDR3 does not close with the conserved phenylalanine or tryptophan, likely indicating a read error.

From a lookup of the germline V gene (reference sequence), CDR1 and CDR2 are LNHDA and SQIVND. Ends trimmed: V by 3 bases, J by 2 bases; bases unmatched to a gene: 1. The CDR3 region is 15 residues in length, termini included. Solely the CDR3 DNA is kept, with 45 bases framed from the first base. Paper-wide results and their limitations: Because the primary lesion, thyroid tissue, could not be accessed, the study looked at peripheral blood alone. The authors acknowledged the small sample size as a limitation that may reduce accuracy. Preferential use of TRBV28, TRBJ1-2 and TRBJ2-5 was observed in persistent disease, whereas TRBV20-1 and TRBJ2-1 were favored in newly diagnosed disease. Patients with persistent disease shared more public clonotypes (around 2,500) than newly diagnosed patients did (around 1,000). Persistent Graves' disease patients showed lower TCR Shannon entropy and fewer highly expanded clones than newly diagnosed patients, suggesting clonal expansion. Only the TCR beta chain was sequenced and analyzed.

The library was prepared using multiplex PCR. The instrument was an Illumina HiSeq 4000. CDR3 regions were amplified by Arm-PCR with iRepertoire HTBI primers to construct TCR beta libraries. Before sequencing, the PCR products went through gel purification. On the authors' methods: Gene usage analysis of CDR3 amino acid clonotypes used the 62 TRBV and 14 to 15 TRBJ segments found across samples. COPE and FqMerger were used to merge filtered high-quality paired reads into contigs. Contigs were aligned with BLAST to IMGT TRBV, TRBD and TRBJ reference genes, and CDR3 was defined per IMGT. Highly expanded clones were defined as clonotypes with a frequency above 0.1%. Shannon entropy was used to measure repertoire diversity, and the Gini coefficient was used to measure V-J evenness. A clonotype found in more than one individual was treated as public. TCRdb ran its own pipeline on the public reads, namely fastp trimming at Q25 and MiXCR clone calling, and kept in-frame beta chains. Merged by CDR3 protein, the rows form single entries marked with the most common genes and DNA. TCRdb's processing, not the study's, gives the V and J calls here. This sample gives roughly 400,000 distinct CDR3 sequences in total; 15% of them show up just once. Around 7.6% of the sample is taken by the ten largest.

This sample was shared with a second study, whose subject was T cells in Graves' hyperthyroidism and ophthalmopathy. As described in the second report: Stable Graves' hyperthyroidism was defined as the absence of progression to ophthalmopathy over 18 months of follow-up. Hyperthyroidism patients were newly diagnosed, had a disease duration of under 2 months, and were aged 18 to 65 years. Exclusion was applied to patients with uncontrolled infections, other autoimmune diseases, pregnancy or lactation. Clinical symptoms, serum thyroxine and TRAb, thyroid ultrasound, and orbital computed tomography formed the basis for the diagnoses. For the first round of RT-PCR on the TCR CDR3, the HTBI primer set was used together with the Qiagen OneStep RT-PCR kit. Blood samples also contained most of the expanded thyroid clonotypes (frequency above 0.001), which suggests that blood repertoires may reflect thyroid immune responses. In cross-validation, a model built on a 13 V-J signature told ophthalmopathy apart from stable hyperthyroidism with under 90% sensitivity and about 81% specificity, and in testing the same model reached 80%/75%. In validation, progression to ophthalmopathy was predicted by the model with nearly 71% sensitivity and roughly 76% specificity, a median of approximately 7.1 months before onset. To identify TCR V-J signatures that set the groups apart, the researchers used a discovery cohort of 100 patients, made up of around 40 with Graves' ophthalmopathy and 57 with stable Graves' hyperthyroidism. Prospective prediction of ophthalmopathy was tested in an independent validation cohort of 18 to 20 hyperthyroidism patients and 15 to 17 patients who later progressed to ophthalmopathy. For training and testing, the 80 to 100 patients in the discovery cohort were randomly divided in a 7:3 ratio. In several Graves' hyperthyroidism patients, the study also compared T-cell repertoires from thyroid tissue with T-cell repertoires from blood. After sampling, hyperthyroidism patients received methimazole starting at 30 mg daily, and ophthalmopathy patients received high-dose intravenous methylprednisolone. A second multiplex PCR round built the libraries, followed by size selection and purification. Sequencing of the libraries was done on an Illumina HiSeq2000 using paired-end 100 bp reads. SOAPnuke was used to process the raw data, removing reads that contained adapters or uncalled bases, had a mean Phred below 15, or lacked an exact match to the constant primer or identifier. High-quality paired reads were merged using COPE v1.2.5, and each unique nucleotide sequence was defined as a clonotype. Clonotypes were aligned to IMGT TRBV, TRBD and TRBJ reference segments using MiTCR v1.1. The analysis included only V-J combinations with a frequency above 0.0001, which together covered around 99% of the repertoires. A TCS score was defined as the ratio of F50 (clonal expansion) to E x V (chaos), with BLOSUM62-based TCRdist applied between CDR3 peptides within each V-J. Welch's t-statistics and random forest reduced 514 V-J features to 10 to 15, which were used in a naive Bayes classifier (R e1071). No statistical method was used to fix the sample size in advance, and group allocation was not hidden from the investigators. The paper reports TCR Vbeta CDR3 sequencing of 130 to 150 peripheral blood samples: 40 or so ophthalmopathy, about 75 hyperthyroidism and 17 progressor patients.

The sequence is built from TRBV19 and TRBJ2-1; 10 middle bases align to TRBD2. This specimen consisted of peripheral blood mononuclear cells (PBMCs), obtained at new diagnosis, from a patient treated with antithyroid drugs. This clonotype was obtained from a woman in her thirties or forties with Graves disease. Donor details come from another sample of the same person, matched by shared clones. The bases are TGTGCCAGTAGTATCACTAGCGGGGCCTACAATGAGCAGTTCGTC. This is translated as CASSITSGAYNEQFV.